The T cell receptor (beta chain) under discussion was sequenced for a study of T cell repertoires in cytomegalovirus infection. Overall study: The study used recently identified HLA-C-restricted and well-studied HLA-B-restricted CMV epitopes. In public TCR beta signatures, there were indications of both CMV infection and matching HLA type. General study findings and limits: CMV carriers having the relevant HLA were flagged by cumulative public TCR beta family frequency. The study found HLA-C-restricted CMV-specific TCR beta clonotypes dominating the ex vivo response.

Notes on this clonotype: Its cognate antigen is unknown.

TCRdb independently ran MiXCR on the reads; one entry per CDR3 protein. The sample includes about 900,000 distinct CDR3 sequences, approximately 30% of them seen just once. The V end lost 4 bases, the J end lost 4 bases, and 16 bases lay between the germline ends. Per germline, CDR1 SGHVS and CDR2 FNYEAQ. This CDR3 has 16 amino acids. This receptor was identified in a human donor in good health (CMV status not recorded). Some clones in this sample may be carry-over from other donors' samples. Sequenced material: cultured CD8+ T cells from PBMCs, taken from culture after CMV antigen stimulation. This chain connects TRBV7-6 to TRBJ2-2; TRBD1 is a possible D gene (6 bases). In DNA form, the CDR3 reads TGTGCCAGCAGCTCTGTAGGGGGACCGACCACCGGGGAGCTGTTTTTT. Translating it yields CASSSVGGPTTGELFF.